This paragraph reports one T cell receptor beta chain. Antigen unknown. This CDR3 comprises 12 residues. V gave up 5 bases and J gave up 3 bases, with 5 bases separating them. This sample was taken from a study of metastatic and nonmetastatic thyroid tumors. Study context: Peripheral blood and tumor or nodule samples from malignant and benign thyroid patients were compared. Study findings and constraints: Relative to benign nodules, malignant thyroid tumors were reportedly characterized by significantly elevated TCR beta diversity in blood and tumor.

Thyroid surgery took place with no prior treatment in any patient. Under the authors' procedure: Using the CDR3 differences seen across clinicopathological groups, the authors built a distant-metastasis classifier for papillary thyroid cancer, which was meant to discriminate distant-metastatic patients. TCRdb redid the clone calls on the PCR reads using MiXCR. The V and J calls and clone size come from TCRdb's table, not from the authors' own analysis. Here the sample spans roughly 20,000 clones, approximately 40% being singletons. The chain links TRBV12-3 or TRBV12-4 to TRBJ1-5; D unresolved. Sequenced: tumor tissue. The TCR comes from a female donor with papillary thyroid cancer or a benign thyroid nodule (not recorded which). Some clones in this sample may be carry-over from other donors' samples. The chain's CDR3 is CASSEDNQPQHF. As DNA, the CDR3 is TGTGCCAGCAGTGAGGACAATCAGCCCCAGCATTTT.